These 2 T cell receptor beta chains were sequenced from one sample in a study of long-term antiretroviral therapy in people with HIV. Researchers report immunoSEQ v3.0 was run at survey level. TCRdb's copy holds only in-frame clones and misses some; the assay was immunoSEQ multiplex PCR. Of roughly 25,000 clones in the sample, roughly 82% were seen once. Sequenced here: unsorted PBMCs, sampled 3 years after starting antiretroviral therapy. The receptors were sampled from a man aged 50 or older with HIV.

The V gene is TRBV4-1, the J gene TRBJ1-2; the D gene is possibly TRBD1 (5 bases). Germline CDR1 MGHRA, CDR2 YSYEKL. This CDR3 region has 17 residues. V was trimmed by 3 bases and J by 2 bases, leaving 19 bases between them. CDR3 coding DNA: TGCGCCAGCAGCCACCAAGTGAATCGCGGGACGAACTATGGCTACACCTTC. This encodes CASSHQVNRGTNYGYTF.

The V gene is TRBV28, the J gene TRBJ2-5; TRBD2 agrees at 10 bases. This CDR3 is 16 amino acids long. Germline V gene data show CDR1 as MDHEN and CDR2 as SYDVKM. Trimming removed 3 bases from V and 5 bases from J; junction bases left unmatched: 9. The CDR3 sequence is CASSFKGLAYRETQYF. The CDR3 DNA follows: TGTGCCAGCAGTTTCAAGGGACTAGCGTATCGGGAGACCCAGTACTTC.